Below are 5 T cell receptor beta chains sequenced from a single sample in a study of T cells expressing NK-cell markers (dated by TCRdb to the early 2020s). Libraries were made using 5' RACE. Sequenced on an Illumina HiSeq 2000. Each entry corresponds to one CDR3 protein sequence from reads that TCRdb reprocessed, and DNA is not given. For this sample, the table gives roughly 350,000 distinct CDR3 sequences. The ten largest account for roughly 5.2% of the sample. Sequencing was performed on blood T cells: a sorted CD56 or NKG2C T cell subset, CD4+ or CD8+ T cells, or bulk PBMC T cells (not recorded which). Receptors originate from a man aged 18-70 years in good health.

The rearrangement links TRBV4-2 to TRBJ2-7; TCRdb's D call of TRBD1 is untestable without DNA. CDR3 length: 14 amino acids. Germline V gene data show CDR1 as LGHNA and CDR2 as YNFKEQ. The chain's CDR3 is CASSQAGTGNEQYF.

This chain joins TRBV12-3 or TRBV12-4 and TRBJ2-5; the TRBD2 assignment by TCRdb is unverifiable without DNA. CDR3 length: 14 residues. This chain's CDR3 is CASSPGTTKETQYF.

This chain connects TRBV7-9 to TRBJ2-1. There are 12 residues in the CDR3. Germline V gives CDR1 SEHNR, CDR2 FQNEAQ (reference sequence). The CDR3 spells CASSSGLGEQFF.

V usage is TRBV12-3 or TRBV12-4 and J usage is TRBJ2-7; TCRdb lists TRBD1, though no DNA is available to test this call. The CDR3 has 16 residues. The CDR3 loop is CASSLGQGPLTYEQYF.

The chain has TRBV18 and TRBJ2-1; there is no DNA to check the TCRdb D call of TRBD1. Germline lookup yields CDR1 KGHSH and CDR2 LQKENI. The CDR3 totals 16 residues. CDR3 region: CASSVQGGKTYNEQFF.